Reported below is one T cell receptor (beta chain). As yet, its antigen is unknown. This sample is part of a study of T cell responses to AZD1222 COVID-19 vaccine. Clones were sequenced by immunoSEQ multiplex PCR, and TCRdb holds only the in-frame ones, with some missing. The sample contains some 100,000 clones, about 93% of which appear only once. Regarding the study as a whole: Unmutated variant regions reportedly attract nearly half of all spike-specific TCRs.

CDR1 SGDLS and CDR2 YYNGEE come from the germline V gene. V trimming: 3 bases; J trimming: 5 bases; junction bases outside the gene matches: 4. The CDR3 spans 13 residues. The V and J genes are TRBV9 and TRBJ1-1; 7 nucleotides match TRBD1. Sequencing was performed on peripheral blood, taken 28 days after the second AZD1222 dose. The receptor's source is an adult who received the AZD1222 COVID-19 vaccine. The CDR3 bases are TGTGCCAGCAGCGCGACAGGGCGGACTGAAGCTTTCTTT. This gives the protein CASSATGRTEAFF. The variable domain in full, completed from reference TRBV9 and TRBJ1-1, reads DSGVTQTPKHLITATGQRVTLRCSPRSGDLSVYWYQQSLDQGLQFLIQYYNGEERAKGNILERFSAQQFPDLHSELNLSSLELGDSALYFCASSATGRTEAFFGQGTRLTVV.